This TCR beta chain appears in the sequencing data of a study of T cell repertoires in cytomegalovirus infection. General observations from the study: CMV carriers with the relevant HLA were identified by cumulative public TCR beta family frequency. There were HLA-C-restricted CMV-specific TCR beta clonotypes dominating the ex vivo response.

MiXCR was run by TCRdb on the reads, yielding one entry per CDR3 protein. The sample has about 300,000 distinct CDR3 sequences; 9.6% are singletons. J lost 2 bases, V lost 0 bases, and 6 bases had no gene match. This CDR3 comprises 17 residues. This clonotype was seen repeatedly, ten times or more. Its target is unknown. The chain has TRBV23-1 and TRBJ1-4; 7 nucleotides agree with TRBD1. TRBV23-1 is treated as an ORF (open reading frame) with a function not yet certain. Sequencing was performed on PBMCs. This sequence originates from a human donor in good health (CMV status not recorded). Some clones in this sample may be carry-over from other donors' samples. The CDR3 loop is CASSQSFQGVTNEKLFF. CDR3 sequence (DNA): TGCGCCAGCAGTCAATCCTTCCAGGGGGTGACTAATGAAAAACTGTTTTTT.